These 11 T cell receptor beta chains originate from one sample sequenced in a study of graft-versus-host responses after intestinal transplantation. This table comes from immunoSEQ multiplex PCR, and its TCRdb copy is limited to in-frame clones, with some not included. The sample has about 90,000 clones, 85% to 95% seen once; the top ten hold roughly 0.49%. These receptors' targets are unknown. This sample comprised unstimulated CD8+ T cells sorted from spleen or lymph node cells, obtained before intestinal transplant. All receptors come from a human donor who received an intestinal transplant.

This sequence joins TRBV9 and TRBJ1-1; D perhaps matches TRBD1 (6 bases). Per germline, CDR1 SGDLS and CDR2 YYNGEE. V gave up 3 bases and J gave up 3 bases, with 12 bases separating them. The CDR3 has 14 residues. CDR3 DNA: TGTGCCAGCAGCGAACAGGGCGTCCACACTGAAGCTTTCTTT. Translating gives CASSEQGVHTEAFF.

This clone was counted a few times. The chain has TRBV4-2 and TRBJ1-1; D uncertain. This CDR3 has 13 residues. Looked up from germline, CDR1 is LGHNA and CDR2 is YNFKEQ. Trimming shortened V by 0 bases and J by 5 bases, and 7 bases separated the two germline ends. Here the CDR3 DNA reads TGTGCCAGCAGCCAAGATCCGGGGACTGAAGCTTTCTTT. It translates to CASSQDPGTEAFF.

The CDR3 spells CASSSRLLNTGELFF. DNA for the CDR3: TGTGCCAGCAGCTCGCGTTTACTTAACACCGGGGAGCTGTTTTTT. The chain is built from TRBV9 and TRBJ2-2; D is ambiguous. From germline, CDR1 is SGDLS and CDR2 YYNGEE. The CDR3 is made up of 15 amino acids. V was clipped by 4 bases and J by 2 bases, with 12 bases between them. Based on the CDR3 plus reference TRBV9 and TRBJ2-2, the full variable domain is DSGVTQTPKHLITATGQRVTLRCSPRSGDLSVYWYQQSLDQGLQFLIQYYNGEERAKGNILERFSAQQFPDLHSELNLSSLELGDSALYFCASSSRLLNTGELFFGEGSRLTVL.

This rearrangement joins TRBV4-3 to TRBJ2-7; 9 bases line up with TRBD1. Germline V gene lookup returns CDR1 LGHNA and CDR2 YSLEER. With V trimmed by 4 bases and J by 3 bases, 13 bases remained unmatched. CDR3 length: 17 amino acids. The CDR3 loop is CASSPHAGTGRDYEQYF. In DNA form, the CDR3 reads TGCGCCAGCAGCCCCCACGCTGGGACAGGGCGGGACTACGAGCAGTACTTC.

V usage is TRBV6-1 and J usage is TRBJ2-7; D is unclear. Between the trimmed V and J ends, which lost 0 bases and 0 bases, there was a span of 3 bases. Germline-derived CDR1 and CDR2 are MNHNS and SASEGT. The CDR3 spans 13 residues. Written as DNA, the CDR3 is TGTGCCAGCAGTGAAGCCAACTCCTACGAGCAGTACTTC. Its translation is CASSEANSYEQYF.

The chain is built from TRBV27 and TRBJ2-1; TRBD2 matches 7 bases. Trimming at V came to 8 bases and at J to 4 bases, leaving 5 bases not matched to a gene. The CDR3 covers 13 residues. The germline V gene encodes CDR1 MNHEY and CDR2 SMNVEV (reference sequence). In nucleotides, the CDR3 is TGTGCCAGCTCGGGGGGATTATACAATGAGCAGTTCTTC. It specifies CASSGGLYNEQFF.

This chain connects TRBV7-9 to TRBJ2-3; TRBD2 matches 10 bases. Germline values: CDR1 SEHNR, CDR2 FQNEAQ (reference sequence). The CDR3 runs to 15 residues. Trimming removed 1 base from V and 7 bases from J; junction bases left unmatched: 5. The CDR3 DNA reads as TGTGCCAGCAGCTTAGAAGCGGGGGGGCCGCATACGCAGTATTTT. Its translation: CASSLEAGGPHTQYF.

The V call is TRBV11-3, the J call TRBJ2-1; no reliable D call. V lost 2 bases and J lost 8, with 7 bases in between. CDR3 length equals 12 residues. CDR1 and CDR2 from the germline V gene are SGHNT and YENEEA. The CDR3 sequence: CASSLRVDEQFF. The DNA for the CDR3 is TGTGCCAGCAGCTTACGTGTTGATGAGCAGTTCTTC.

The chain links TRBV4-1 to TRBJ2-7, with 9 positions matching TRBD2. The J call may be faulty, since TRBJ2-1 better matches the DNA end. The CDR3 sequence is 15 residues long. The germline V gene encodes CDR1 MGHRA and CDR2 YSYEKL. DNA for the CDR3: TGCGCCAGCAGCCAAGTAGCGGGAGATCGAAATGAGCAGTTCTTC. As protein: CASSQVAGDRNEQFF.

The CDR3 sequence: CASRGAYSNQPQHF. Here the CDR3 DNA reads TGTGCCAGTAGGGGGGCATATAGCAATCAGCCCCAGCATTTT. The genes are TRBV19 and TRBJ1-5, with D possibly TRBD1 on 6 matching bases. Trimming removed 6 bases from V and 0 bases from J, with 9 bases in between. Per germline, CDR1 LNHDA and CDR2 SQIVND (reference sequence). The CDR3 sequence is 14 residues long.

The rearrangement links TRBV5-6 to TRBJ1-4; tentatively, D is TRBD1 (5 bases). From germline, CDR1 is SGHDT and CDR2 YYEEEE. Trimming left V 6 bases short and J 7 bases short, with 22 bases between. CDR3 size: 16 residues. The CDR3 bases are TGTGCCAGCACCCTCGGGGCGGGAAAAAGGACTGAAAAACTGTTTTTT. Translating it yields CASTLGAGKRTEKLFF. Full variable domain (missing parts from reference TRBV5-6 and TRBJ1-4): DAGVTQSPTHLIKTRGQQVTLRCSPKSGHDTVSWYQQALGQGPQFIFQYYEEEERQRGNFPDRFSGHQFPNYSSELNVNALLLGDSALYLCASTLGAGKRTEKLFFGSGTQLSVL.